Presented here are 15 T cell receptor beta chains from one specimen sequenced in a study of Ad26.COV2.S vaccination and SARS-CoV-2 variants (dated by TCRdb to about 2021). The library was generated by the immunoSEQ multiplex PCR assay. TCRdb obtained this table from immuneACCESS and retained in-frame rearrangements with V and J assigned. These tables miss some clones; where compared with another copy, unresolved V genes account for less than half of the shortfall, and the remainder is unexplained. For this sample there are 350,000 to 450,000 clones; approximately 89% appear just once. The top ten constitute around 2% of the sample. The treatment or condition label corresponds to: about 20 received Ad26.COV2.S at low or high dose, single or two shots; roughly 5 received placebo; per-sample allocation not given. For vaccine and placebo recipients, repertoires were sequenced using samples collected on day 63 after the first injection.

Specimen: peripheral blood, collected in a trial of Ad26.COV2.S vaccine versus placebo. The receptors come from a person between 18 and 65 years old who received the Ad26.COV2.S COVID-19 vaccine or a placebo.

The V call is TRBV28, the J call TRBJ1-4; 7 bases agree with TRBD1. Germline V CDR1 and CDR2: MDHEN, SYDVKM. The CDR3 contains 16 residues. Trimming took 5 bases from V and 8 from J; bases not matched to a gene: 14. In nucleotides, the CDR3 is TGTGCCAGCAGTATGGACAGGCCAGCCTTCGGGGAAAAACTGTTTTTT. Amino acid sequence: CASSMDRPAFGEKLFF.

The chain carries TRBV28 and TRBJ1-5; tentative D call: TRBD1 (6 bases). The V end was cut by 5 bases, the J end by 8 bases, with 16 bases between. The CDR3 has 14 amino acids. Germline V gives CDR1 MDHEN, CDR2 SYDVKM. CDR3 sequence (DNA): TGTGCCAGCAGTCGACAGGTCTTACGGGAGCCCCAGCATTTT. Its translation: CASSRQVLREPQHF.

This clone was seen only once. V and J are TRBV28 and TRBJ1-5, with no clear D. Germline V gene data show CDR1 as MDHEN and CDR2 as SYDVKM. This CDR3 spans 14 amino acids. Trimming cost V 6 bases and J 2 bases, with 11 bases left between them. The CDR3 region is CASSRLWGNQPQHF. CDR3 sequence (DNA): TGTGCCAGCAGCAGGCTCTGGGGCAATCAGCCCCAGCATTTT.

V is TRBV19 and J is TRBJ2-1; D call uncertain. This CDR3 contains 15 residues. V was trimmed by 1 base and J by 0 bases, leaving 7 bases between them. Germline CDR1 reads LNHDA; CDR2 reads SQIVND (reference sequence). CDR3 residues: CASSIVRSSYNEQFF. CDR3 bases: TGTGCCAGTAGTATAGTACGGAGCTCCTACAATGAGCAGTTCTTC.

The chain links TRBV10-2 to TRBJ1-1; no definite D call. Germline V gene lookup returns CDR1 WSHSY and CDR2 SAAADI. The V end was cut by 5 bases, the J end by 3 bases, with 10 bases between. This CDR3 spans 13 amino acids. CDR3 region: CASSRQKDTEAFF. CDR3 DNA: TGCGCCAGCAGTCGGCAGAAAGACACTGAAGCTTTCTTT.

The rearrangement uses TRBV30 and TRBJ1-1; D possibly corresponds to TRBD1 (5 bases). The V gene lost 7 bases and the J gene lost 3 bases, with 15 bases spanning the gap. This CDR3 has 13 amino acids. The germline gives CDR1 GTSNPN, CDR2 SVGIG (reference sequence). CDR3 in amino acids: CAFERSGYTEAFF. CDR3 bases: TGTGCCTTCGAACGCTCAGGGTACACTGAAGCTTTCTTT.

The gene calls are TRBV7-2 and TRBJ2-1, with TRBD1 matching 9 bases. The CDR3 length is 15 residues. Germline V gives CDR1 SGHTA, CDR2 FQGNSA. With V trimmed by 6 bases and J by 2 bases, 5 bases remained unmatched. The CDR3 here is CASSITGGAYNEQFF. The CDR3 DNA sequence: TGTGCCAGCAGTATAACAGGGGGCGCCTACAATGAGCAGTTCTTC.

J is TRBJ1-4 and V is TRBV11-2; 7 positions match TRBD1. V lost 1 base to trimming and J lost 8 bases; unmatched junction nucleotides: 7. This CDR3 comprises 15 residues. From germline, CDR1 is SGHAT and CDR2 FQNNGV. This CDR3 reads CASSLVLQGREKLFF. CDR3 sequence (DNA): TGTGCCAGCAGCTTAGTCCTACAGGGGAGGGAAAAACTGTTTTTT.

The chain is built from TRBV5-1 and TRBJ1-2; D call uncertain. With 4 bases removed from V and 8 bases from J, the gap between germline ends came to 18 bases. CDR3 length: 14 residues. The germline gives CDR1 SGHRS, CDR2 YFSETQ. The CDR3 DNA is TGCGCCAGCAGCCCTCAGTTGGGAGGGCGCGGCTACACCTTC. Protein: CASSPQLGGRGYTF.

This clone appeared many times. The chain is built from TRBV15 and TRBJ1-6, with 7 bases lining up with TRBD1. Germline lookup yields CDR1 LNHNV and CDR2 YYDKDF (reference sequence). The CDR3 is made up of 15 amino acids. Losses at the gene ends were 5 bases for V and 7 bases for J; bases not matched to a gene: 8. The chain's CDR3 is CATSRLGTANSPLHF. CDR3 bases: TGTGCCACCAGCCGTTTGGGGACAGCCAATTCACCCCTCCACTTT.

CDR3 protein: CASSNPGQDEQYF. The DNA of the CDR3 is TGCGCCAGCAGCAATCCGGGACAGGACGAGCAGTACTTC. V is TRBV5-1 and J is TRBJ2-7, with 8 bases matching TRBD1. Trimming took 4 bases from V and 5 from J; bases not matched to a gene: 5. CDR3 length: 13 amino acids. Germline V gives CDR1 SGHRS, CDR2 YFSETQ.

The J gene is TRBJ2-7, the V gene TRBV28, with D possibly being TRBD2 (6 bases). The CDR3 is 13 residues long. V lost 7 bases, J lost 2 bases, and 12 bases lay in between. From germline, CDR1 is MDHEN and CDR2 SYDVKM. The CDR3 here is CASTTGGTYEQYF. Written as DNA, the CDR3 is TGTGCCAGCACGACCGGAGGGACCTACGAGCAGTACTTC. Full variable domain (remainder filled in from reference TRBV28 and TRBJ2-7): DVKVTQSSRYLVKRTGEKVFLECVQDMDHENMFWYRQDPGLGLRLIYFSYDVKMKEKGDIPEGYSVSREKKERFSLILESASTNQTSMYLCASTTGGTYEQYFGPGTRLTVT.

The chain carries TRBV11-3 and TRBJ2-2; 9 positions agree with TRBD1. The CDR3 extends over 16 amino acids. Trimming took 5 bases from V and 5 from J; bases not matched to a gene: 9. Germline V gives CDR1 SGHNT, CDR2 YENEEA. The CDR3 is CASSPGQGRDTGELFF. The CDR3 coding sequence is TGTGCCAGCAGCCCCGGACAGGGGAGGGATACCGGGGAGCTGTTTTTT.

The chain has TRBV20-1 and TRBJ2-7; tentatively, D is TRBD2 (6 bases). Trimming took 3 bases from V and 5 from J, leaving 11 bases between them. Germline CDR1 reads DFQATT; CDR2 reads SNEGSKA (reference sequence). The CDR3 sequence is 12 residues long. The CDR3 DNA reads as TGCAGTGCTAGTCCCCTAGCGCACGAGCAGTACTTC. Translation gives CSASPLAHEQYF.

This clone was seen many times. The chain joins TRBV4-1 to TRBJ2-1, with TRBD1 matching 7 bases. Trimming took 4 bases from V and 0 from J; bases not matched to a gene: 3. CDR1 is MGHRA, CDR2 YSYEKL, per germline. The CDR3 is made up of 15 amino acids. The DNA for the CDR3 is TGCGCCAGCAGCCCCCGACAGGGCTCCTACAATGAGCAGTTCTTC. It codes for CASSPRQGSYNEQFF.